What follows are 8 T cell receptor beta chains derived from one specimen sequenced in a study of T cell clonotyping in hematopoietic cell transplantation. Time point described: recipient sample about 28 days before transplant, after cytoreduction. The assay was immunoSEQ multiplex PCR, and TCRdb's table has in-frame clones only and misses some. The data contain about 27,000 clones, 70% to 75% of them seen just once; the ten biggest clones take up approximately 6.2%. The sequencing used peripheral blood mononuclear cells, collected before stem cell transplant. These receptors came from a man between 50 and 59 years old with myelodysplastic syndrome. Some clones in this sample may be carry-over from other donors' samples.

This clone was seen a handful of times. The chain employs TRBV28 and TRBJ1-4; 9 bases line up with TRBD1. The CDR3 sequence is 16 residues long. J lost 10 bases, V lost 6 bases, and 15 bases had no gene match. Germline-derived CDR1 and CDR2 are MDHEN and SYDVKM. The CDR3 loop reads CASSESQGQGIVKLFF. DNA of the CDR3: TGTGCCAGCAGCGAATCCCAAGGACAGGGGATCGTAAAACTGTTTTTT.

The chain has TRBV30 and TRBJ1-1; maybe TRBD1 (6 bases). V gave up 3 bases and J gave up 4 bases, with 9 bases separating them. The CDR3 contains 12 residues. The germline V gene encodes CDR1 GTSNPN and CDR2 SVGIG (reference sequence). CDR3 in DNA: TGTGCCTGGAGCGCAGGGGTCACTGAAGCTTTCTTT. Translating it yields CAWSAGVTEAFF. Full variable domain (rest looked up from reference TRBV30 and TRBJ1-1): SQTIHQWPATLVQPVGSPLSLECTVEGTSNPNLYWYRQAAGRGLQLLFYSVGIGQISSEVPQNLSASRPQDRQFILSSKKLLLSDSGFYLCAWSAGVTEAFFGQGTRLTVV.

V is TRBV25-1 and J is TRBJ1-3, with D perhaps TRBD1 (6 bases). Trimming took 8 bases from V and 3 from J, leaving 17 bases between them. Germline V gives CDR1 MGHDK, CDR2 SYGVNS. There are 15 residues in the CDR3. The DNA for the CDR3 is TGTGCCAGCGGGGGAGGGGGGGAAATTGGAAACACCATATATTTT. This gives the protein CASGGGGEIGNTIYF.

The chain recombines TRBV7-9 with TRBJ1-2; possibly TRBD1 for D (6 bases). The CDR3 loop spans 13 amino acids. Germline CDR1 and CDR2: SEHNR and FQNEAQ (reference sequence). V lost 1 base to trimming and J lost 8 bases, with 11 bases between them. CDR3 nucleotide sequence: TGTGCCAGCAGCTTAGGACAGGCGTTGGGCTACACCTTC. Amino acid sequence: CASSLGQALGYTF.

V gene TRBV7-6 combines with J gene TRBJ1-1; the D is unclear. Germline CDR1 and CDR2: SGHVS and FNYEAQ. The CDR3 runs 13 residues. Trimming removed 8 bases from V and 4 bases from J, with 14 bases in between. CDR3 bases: TGTGCCAGCCTTACTCCCGAGGGCACTGAAGCTTTCTTT. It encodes CASLTPEGTEAFF.

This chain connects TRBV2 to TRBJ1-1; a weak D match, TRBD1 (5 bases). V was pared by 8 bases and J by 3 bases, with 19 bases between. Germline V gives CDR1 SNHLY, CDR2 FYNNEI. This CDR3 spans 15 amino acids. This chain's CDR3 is CASFNWGGGDTEAFF. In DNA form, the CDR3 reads TGTGCCAGCTTTAATTGGGGGGGAGGGGACACTGAAGCTTTCTTT.

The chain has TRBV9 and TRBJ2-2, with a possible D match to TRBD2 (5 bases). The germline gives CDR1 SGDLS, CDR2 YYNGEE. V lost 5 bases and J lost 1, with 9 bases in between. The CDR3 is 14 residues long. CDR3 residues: CASSGLQNTGELFF. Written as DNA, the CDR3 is TGTGCCAGCAGTGGACTCCAGAACACCGGGGAGCTGTTTTTT.

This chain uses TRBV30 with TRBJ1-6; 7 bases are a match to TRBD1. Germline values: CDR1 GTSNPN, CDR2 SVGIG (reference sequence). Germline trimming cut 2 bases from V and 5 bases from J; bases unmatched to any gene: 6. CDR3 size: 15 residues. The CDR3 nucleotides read TGTGCCTGGAGTAGGGGGCGCTTGGATAATTCACCCCTCCACTTT. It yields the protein CAWSRGRLDNSPLHF.